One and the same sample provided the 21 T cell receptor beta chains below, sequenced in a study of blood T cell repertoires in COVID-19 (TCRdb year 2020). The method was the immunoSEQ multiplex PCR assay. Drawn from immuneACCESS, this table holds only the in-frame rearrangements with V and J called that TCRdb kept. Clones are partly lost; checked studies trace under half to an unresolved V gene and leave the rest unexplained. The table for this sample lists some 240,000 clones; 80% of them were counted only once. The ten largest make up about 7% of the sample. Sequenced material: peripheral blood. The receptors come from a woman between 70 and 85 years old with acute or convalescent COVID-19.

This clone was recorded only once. As DNA, the CDR3 is TGTGCCAGCAGACTAGACGGAAACACCGGGGAGCTGTTTTTT. This encodes CASRLDGNTGELFF. The chain couples TRBV2 to TRBJ2-2; perhaps TRBD2 as D (5 bases). The CDR3 is 14 residues long. V gave up 6 bases and J gave up 2 bases, with 10 bases separating them. The V gene's germline CDR1 is SNHLY and CDR2 FYNNEI.

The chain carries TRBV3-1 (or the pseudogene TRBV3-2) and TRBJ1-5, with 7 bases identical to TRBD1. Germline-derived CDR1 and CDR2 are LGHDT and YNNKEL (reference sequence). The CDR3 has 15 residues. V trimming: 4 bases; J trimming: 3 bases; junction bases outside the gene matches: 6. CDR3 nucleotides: TGTGCCAGCAGCCGAGACAGGGAGGCCAATCAGCCCCAGCATTTT. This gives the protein CASSRDREANQPQHF.

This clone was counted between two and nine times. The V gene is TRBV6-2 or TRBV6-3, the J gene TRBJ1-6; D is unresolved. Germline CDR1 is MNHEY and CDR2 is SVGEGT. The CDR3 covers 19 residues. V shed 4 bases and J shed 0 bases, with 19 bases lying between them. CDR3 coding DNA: TGTGCCAGCAGTTCCAGATCGACAATTCCCAGCTCCTATAATTCACCCCTCCACTTT. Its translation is CASSSRSTIPSSYNSPLHF.

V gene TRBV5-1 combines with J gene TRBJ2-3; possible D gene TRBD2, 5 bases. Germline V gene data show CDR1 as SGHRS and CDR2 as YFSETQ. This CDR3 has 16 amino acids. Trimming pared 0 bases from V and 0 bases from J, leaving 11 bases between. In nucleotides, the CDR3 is TGCGCCAGCAGCTTGGGAAGCGGCTTAAGCACAGATACGCAGTATTTT. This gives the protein CASSLGSGLSTDTQYF.

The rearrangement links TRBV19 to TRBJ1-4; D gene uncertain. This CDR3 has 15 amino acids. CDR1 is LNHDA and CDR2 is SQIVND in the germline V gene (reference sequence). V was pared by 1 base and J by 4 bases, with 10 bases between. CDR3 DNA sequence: TGTGCCAGTAGTATAGGACGGGTGGATAATGAAAAACTGTTTTTT. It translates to CASSIGRVDNEKLFF. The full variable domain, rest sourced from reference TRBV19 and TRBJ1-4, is DGGITQSPKYLFRKEGQNVTLSCEQNLNHDAMYWYRQDPGQGLRLIYYSQIVNDFQKGDIAEGYSVSREKKESFPLTVTSAQKNPTAFYLCASSIGRVDNEKLFFGSGTQLSVL.

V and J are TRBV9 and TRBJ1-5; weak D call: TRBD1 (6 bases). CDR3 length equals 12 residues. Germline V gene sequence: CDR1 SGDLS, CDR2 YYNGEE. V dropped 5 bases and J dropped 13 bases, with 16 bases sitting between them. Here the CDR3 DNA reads TGTGCCAGCAGGGTCAGGGGATACATTCAGCATTTT. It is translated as CASRVRGYIQHF.

The CDR3 bases are TGTGCCAGCAGAAGGGGGCAAGCGGGCACCGGGGAGCTGTTTTTT. Amino acids: CASRRGQAGTGELFF. The gene calls are TRBV6-5 and TRBJ2-2; weak D call: TRBD1 (7 bases). The CDR3 has 15 residues. The ends were cut back, 6 bases at V and 4 bases at J, with 15 bases in the middle. The germline V gene encodes CDR1 MNHEY and CDR2 SVGAGI.

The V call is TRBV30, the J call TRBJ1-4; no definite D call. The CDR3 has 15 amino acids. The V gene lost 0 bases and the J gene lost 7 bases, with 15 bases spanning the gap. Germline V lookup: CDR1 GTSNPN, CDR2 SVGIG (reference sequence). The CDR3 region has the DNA TGTGCCTGGAGTGTACTACCGGGGTTAAGTGAAAAACTGTTTTTT. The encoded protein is CAWSVLPGLSEKLFF. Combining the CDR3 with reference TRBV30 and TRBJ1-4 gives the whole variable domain SQTIHQWPATLVQPVGSPLSLECTVEGTSNPNLYWYRQAAGRGLQLLFYSVGIGQISSEVPQNLSASRPQDRQFILSSKKLLLSDSGFYLCAWSVLPGLSEKLFFGSGTQLSVL.

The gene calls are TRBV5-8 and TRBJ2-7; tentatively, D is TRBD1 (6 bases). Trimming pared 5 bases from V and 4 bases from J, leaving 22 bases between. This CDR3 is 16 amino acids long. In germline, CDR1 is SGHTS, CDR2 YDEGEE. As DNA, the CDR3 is TGTGCCAGCAGGTTGTCGGCAGGGGTCCTCAGATACGAGCAGTACGTC. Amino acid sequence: CASRLSAGVLRYEQYV.

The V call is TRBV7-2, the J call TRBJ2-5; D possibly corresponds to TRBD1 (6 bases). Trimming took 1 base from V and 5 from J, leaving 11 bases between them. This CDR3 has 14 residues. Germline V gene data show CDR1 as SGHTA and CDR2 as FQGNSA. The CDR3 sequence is CASSLDTGRETQYF. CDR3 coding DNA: TGTGCCAGCAGCTTAGACACAGGGCGCGAGACCCAGTACTTC.

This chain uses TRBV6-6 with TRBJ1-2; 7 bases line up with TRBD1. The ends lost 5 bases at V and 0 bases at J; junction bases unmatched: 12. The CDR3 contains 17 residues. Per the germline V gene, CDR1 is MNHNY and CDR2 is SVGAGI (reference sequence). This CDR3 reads CASSRQGQRGANYGYTF. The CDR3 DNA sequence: TGTGCCAGCAGTCGCCAGGGACAGCGTGGGGCTAACTATGGCTACACCTTC.

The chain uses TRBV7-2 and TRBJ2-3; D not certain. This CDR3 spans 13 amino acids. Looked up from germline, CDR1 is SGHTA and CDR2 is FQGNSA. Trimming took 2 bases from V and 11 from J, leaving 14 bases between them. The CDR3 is CASSLSLRSGQYF. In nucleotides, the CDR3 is TGTGCCAGCAGCTTATCGTTAAGATCGGGGCAGTATTTT.

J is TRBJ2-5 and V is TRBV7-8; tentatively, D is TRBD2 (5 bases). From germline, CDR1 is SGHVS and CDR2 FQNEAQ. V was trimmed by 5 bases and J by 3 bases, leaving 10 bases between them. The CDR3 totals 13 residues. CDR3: CASSARLKETQYF. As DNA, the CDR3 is TGTGCCAGCAGCGCGCGACTAAAAGAGACCCAGTACTTC.

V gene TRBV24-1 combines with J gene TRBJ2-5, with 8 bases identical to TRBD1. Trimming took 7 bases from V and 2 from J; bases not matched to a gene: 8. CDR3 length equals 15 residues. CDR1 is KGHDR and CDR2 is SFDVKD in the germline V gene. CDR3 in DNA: TGTGCCACCAGCCCTACGGACAGGGCTCAAGAGACCCAGTACTTC. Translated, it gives CATSPTDRAQETQYF.

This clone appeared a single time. This CDR3 reads CATSGGTGQETQYF. The CDR3 DNA reads TGTGCCACCAGCGGGGGGACAGGGCAAGAGACCCAGTACTTC. V usage is TRBV15 and J usage is TRBJ2-5, with 9 nucleotides matching TRBD1. The germline V gene encodes CDR1 LNHNV and CDR2 YYDKDF (reference sequence). This CDR3 is 14 amino acids long. V was pared by 5 bases and J by 2 bases, with 3 bases of the junction left unmatched.

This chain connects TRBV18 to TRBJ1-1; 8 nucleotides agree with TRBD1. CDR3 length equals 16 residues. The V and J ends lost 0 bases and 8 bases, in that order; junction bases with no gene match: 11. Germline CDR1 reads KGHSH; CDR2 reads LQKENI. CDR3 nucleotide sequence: TGTGCCAGCTCACCACCTTCGTCAGGGGGCGCCGGGGAAGCTTTCTTT. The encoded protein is CASSPPSSGGAGEAFF.

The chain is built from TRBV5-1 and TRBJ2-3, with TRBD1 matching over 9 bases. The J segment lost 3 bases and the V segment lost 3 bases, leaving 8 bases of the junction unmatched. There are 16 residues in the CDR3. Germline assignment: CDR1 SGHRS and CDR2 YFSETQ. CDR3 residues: CASSSGTGKGTDTQYF. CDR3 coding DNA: TGCGCCAGCAGCTCGGGGACAGGGAAGGGGACAGATACGCAGTATTTT.

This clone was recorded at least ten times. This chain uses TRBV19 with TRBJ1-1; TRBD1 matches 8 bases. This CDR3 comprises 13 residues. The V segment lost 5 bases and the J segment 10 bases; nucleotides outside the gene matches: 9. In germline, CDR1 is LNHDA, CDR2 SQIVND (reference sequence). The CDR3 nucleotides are TGTGCCAGTAGTGACAGGGGCGCGTTGGCAGCTTTCTTT. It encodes CASSDRGALAAFF.

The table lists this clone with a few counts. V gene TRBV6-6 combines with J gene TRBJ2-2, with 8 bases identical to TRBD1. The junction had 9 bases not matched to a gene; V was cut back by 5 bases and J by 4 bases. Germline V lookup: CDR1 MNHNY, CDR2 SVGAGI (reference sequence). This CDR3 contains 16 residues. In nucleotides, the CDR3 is TGTGCCAGCAGTCGACTTAGACAGGGGAGCACCGGGGAGCTGTTTTTT. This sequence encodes CASSRLRQGSTGELFF.

The CDR3 loop reads CASSQVGGTNEQFF. In DNA form, the CDR3 reads TGTGCCAGCAGCCAAGTAGGAGGGACCAATGAGCAGTTCTTC. The chain carries TRBV14 and TRBJ2-1, with a possible D match to TRBD2 (6 bases). The V end lost 1 base, the J end lost 6 bases, and 10 bases lay between the germline ends. Germline V gives CDR1 SGHDN, CDR2 FVKESK. The CDR3 contains 14 residues.

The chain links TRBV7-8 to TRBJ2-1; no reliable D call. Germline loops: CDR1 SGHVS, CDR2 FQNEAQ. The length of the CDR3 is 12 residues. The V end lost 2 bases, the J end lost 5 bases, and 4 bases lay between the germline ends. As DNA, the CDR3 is TGTGCCAGCAGCTTACAAAACAATGAGCAGTTCTTC. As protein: CASSLQNNEQFF.